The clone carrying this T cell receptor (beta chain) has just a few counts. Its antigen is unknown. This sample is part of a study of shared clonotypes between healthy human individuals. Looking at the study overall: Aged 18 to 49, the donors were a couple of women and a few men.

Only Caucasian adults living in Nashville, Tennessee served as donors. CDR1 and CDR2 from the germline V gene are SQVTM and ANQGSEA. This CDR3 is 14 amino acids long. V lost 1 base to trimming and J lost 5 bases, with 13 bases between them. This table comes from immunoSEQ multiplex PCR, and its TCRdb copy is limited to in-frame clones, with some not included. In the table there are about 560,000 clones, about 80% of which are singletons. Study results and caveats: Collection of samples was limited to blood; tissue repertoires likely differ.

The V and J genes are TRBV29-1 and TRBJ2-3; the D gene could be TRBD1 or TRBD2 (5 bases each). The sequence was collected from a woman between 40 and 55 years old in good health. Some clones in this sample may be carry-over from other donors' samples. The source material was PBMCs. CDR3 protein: CSVEGMGPRDTQYF. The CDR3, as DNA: TGCAGCGTTGAAGGGATGGGACCAAGAGATACGCAGTATTTT.